This is a list of T cell receptor beta chains from one sample in a study of technical replicates of blood from a few donors. Assay: immunoSEQ multiplex PCR; the TCRdb copy retains only in-frame clones and omits some. The data hold tens of thousands of clones, with 90% to 95% observed a single time. The sequencing sample was made of PBMCs. The receptor set was obtained from a human donor in good health. Some clones in this sample may be carry-over from other donors' samples. Each CDR3 is given without its conserved first and last residue. The D gene is left open where the match is weak.

V	J	D	CDR3
TRBV7-6	TRBJ2-2	TRBD2	ASSTPLGAGLSTGELF
TRBV7-8	TRBJ2-1	-	ASSPRDKIANEQF
TRBV9	TRBJ2-3	-	ASSLADYTDTQY
TRBV7-8	TRBJ2-3	-	ASSSNGRGLTDTQY
TRBV7-9	TRBJ1-2	-	ASSYSAGLYGYT
TRBV9	TRBJ2-2	TRBD2	ASSRRGGQNTGELF
TRBV29-1	TRBJ1-5	TRBD1	SAGQGRQPQH
TRBV25-1	TRBJ2-7	TRBD1	ASQAPGQGLYEQY
TRBV27	TRBJ2-1	TRBD2	ASRKWGLAGNNEQF
TRBV4-3	TRBJ1-2	-	ASSRGEGVYGYT
TRBV5-4	TRBJ1-2	-	ASSLEGVYGYT
TRBV13	TRBJ1-1	-	ASSIRENTEAF
TRBV7-2	TRBJ2-2	TRBD1	ASSDRDRADTGELF
TRBV5-8	TRBJ2-1	TRBD2	ASSLITGTSELNEQF
TRBV19	TRBJ2-7	-	ASSIVADRYEQY
TRBV18	TRBJ1-1	-	ASSPPGRGMNTEAF
TRBV29-1	TRBJ2-5	-	SVVQGETQY
TRBV7-9	TRBJ2-7	TRBD1	ASSLNIVGTGDYEQY
TRBV5-4	TRBJ1-2	TRBD1	ASSLQGMSYGYT
TRBV5-4	TRBJ2-7	TRBD2	ASSLGALAGIYEQY
TRBV5-4	TRBJ2-5	TRBD2	ASSVGLAGQETQY
TRBV6-1	TRBJ1-5	-	ASSGGGYFGNQPQH
TRBV9	TRBJ2-1	-	ASSVVASWPNEQF
TRBV5-4	TRBJ2-2	-	ASRSGLHGELF
TRBV6-1	TRBJ2-2	-	ASIGVSTGELF
TRBV6-6	TRBJ2-7	TRBD1	ASSYPGQAYEQY
TRBV6-6	TRBJ1-1	-	ASSYPPGEAF
TRBV30	TRBJ1-1	-	AWSVQVNTEAF
TRBV4-3	TRBJ1-3	-	ASSQEFGQSSSGNTIY
TRBV29-1	TRBJ2-4	-	SVSRGRGDIQY
TRBV4-1	TRBJ1-6	TRBD1	ASMRLGQANSPLH
TRBV27	TRBJ2-1	TRBD2	ASSPGLAAYNEQF
TRBV5-8	TRBJ2-5	TRBD1	ASSKDRGGETQY
TRBV25-1	TRBJ2-3	TRBD2	ASSVLAGAPTDTQY
TRBV18	TRBJ2-7	-	ASSPGTSSYEQY
TRBV7-9	TRBJ2-5	TRBD1	ASSPGTALRQETQY
TRBV27	TRBJ2-1	-	ASSLYPPQGPRNEQF
TRBV2	TRBJ2-5	TRBD1	ASTSDRGLGKTQY
TRBV4-3	TRBJ2-3	TRBD2	ASSQAGRGEDTQY
TRBV18	TRBJ2-5	-	ASSPPNSQETQY
TRBV4-3	TRBJ1-3	-	ASSQDFARDSGNTIY
TRBV5-4	TRBJ2-7	-	ASSLDRGANYEQY
TRBV5-1	TRBJ2-1	-	ASSLDNHFEQF
TRBV11-1	TRBJ1-1	-	ASSPTENTEAF
TRBV6-1	TRBJ1-2	-	ASSEVGEGGYT
TRBV9	TRBJ2-3	TRBD2	ASSVRGGVTDTQY
TRBV6-5	TRBJ1-2	-	ASSHLEGGYT
TRBV25-1	TRBJ1-1	-	ASSALGLSNTEAF
TRBV5-4	TRBJ2-1	-	ASSSGETGLVL
TRBV18	TRBJ1-6	-	ASFQGRNSPLH
TRBV19	TRBJ1-6	TRBD1	ASSISGQANSPLH